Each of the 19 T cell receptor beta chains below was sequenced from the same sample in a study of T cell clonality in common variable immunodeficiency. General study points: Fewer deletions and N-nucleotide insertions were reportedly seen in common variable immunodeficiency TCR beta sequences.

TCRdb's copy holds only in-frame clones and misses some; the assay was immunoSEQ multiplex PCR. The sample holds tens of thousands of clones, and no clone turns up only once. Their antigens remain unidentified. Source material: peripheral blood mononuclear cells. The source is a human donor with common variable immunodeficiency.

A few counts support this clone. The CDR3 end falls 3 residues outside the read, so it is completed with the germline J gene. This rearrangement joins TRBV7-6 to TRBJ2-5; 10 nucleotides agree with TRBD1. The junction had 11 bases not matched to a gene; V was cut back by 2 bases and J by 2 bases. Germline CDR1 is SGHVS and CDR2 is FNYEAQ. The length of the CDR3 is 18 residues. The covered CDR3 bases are TGTGCCAGCAGCTTATGGTGGGGGGACAGGGGAAAGCAAGAGACC. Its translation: CASSLWWGDRGKQET. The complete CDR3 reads CASSLWWGDRGKQETQYF. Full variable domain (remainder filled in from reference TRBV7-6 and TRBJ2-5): GAGVSQSPRYKVTKRGQDVALRCDPISGHVSLYWYRQALGQGPEFLTYFNYEAQQDKSGLPNDRFSAERPEGSISTLTIQRTEQRDSAMYRCASSLWWGDRGKQETQYFGPGTRLLVL.

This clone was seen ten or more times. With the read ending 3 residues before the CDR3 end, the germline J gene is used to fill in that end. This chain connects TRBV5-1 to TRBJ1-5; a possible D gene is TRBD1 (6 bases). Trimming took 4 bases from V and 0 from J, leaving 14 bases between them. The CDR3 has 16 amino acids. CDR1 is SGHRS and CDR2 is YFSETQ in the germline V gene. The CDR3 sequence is CASSGGGGASNQPQHF. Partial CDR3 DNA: TGCGCCAGCAGCGGAGGGGGGGGAGCTAGCAATCAGCCC.

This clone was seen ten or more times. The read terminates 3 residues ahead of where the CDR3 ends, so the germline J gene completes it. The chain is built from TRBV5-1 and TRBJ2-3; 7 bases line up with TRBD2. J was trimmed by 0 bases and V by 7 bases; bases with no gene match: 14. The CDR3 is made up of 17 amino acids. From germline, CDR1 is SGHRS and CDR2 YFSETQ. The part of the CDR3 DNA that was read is TGCGCCAGCTCAAGAGGGCTAGCGGCCTCTAGCACAGATACG. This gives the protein CASSRGLAASSTDT. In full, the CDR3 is CASSRGLAASSTDTQYF.

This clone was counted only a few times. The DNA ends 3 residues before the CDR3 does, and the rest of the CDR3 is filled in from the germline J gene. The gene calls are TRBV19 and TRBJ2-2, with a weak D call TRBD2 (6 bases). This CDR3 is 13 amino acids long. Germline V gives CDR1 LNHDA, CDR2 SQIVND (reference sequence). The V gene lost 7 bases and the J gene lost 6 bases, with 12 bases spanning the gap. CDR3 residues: CASTISGAGELFF. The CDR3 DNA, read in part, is TGTGCCAGTACTATCTCGGGGGCCGGGGAG.

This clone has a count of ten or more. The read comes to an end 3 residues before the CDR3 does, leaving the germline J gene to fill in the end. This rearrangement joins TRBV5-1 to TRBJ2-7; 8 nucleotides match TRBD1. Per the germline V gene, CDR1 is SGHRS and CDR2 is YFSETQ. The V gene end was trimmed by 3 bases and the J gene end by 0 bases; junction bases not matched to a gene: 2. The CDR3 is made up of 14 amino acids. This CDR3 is CASSWTGTSYEQYF. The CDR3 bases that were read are TGCGCCAGCAGCTGGACAGGGACCTCCTACGAG.

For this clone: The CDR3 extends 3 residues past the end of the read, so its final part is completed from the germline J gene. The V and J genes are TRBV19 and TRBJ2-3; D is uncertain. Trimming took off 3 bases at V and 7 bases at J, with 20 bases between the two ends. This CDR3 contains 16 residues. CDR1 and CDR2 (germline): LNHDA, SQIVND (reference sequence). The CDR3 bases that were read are TGTGCCAGTAGTATCCTTAAAACGGGTGGAAAGAATACG. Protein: CASSILKTGGKNT. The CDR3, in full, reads CASSILKTGGKNTQYF.

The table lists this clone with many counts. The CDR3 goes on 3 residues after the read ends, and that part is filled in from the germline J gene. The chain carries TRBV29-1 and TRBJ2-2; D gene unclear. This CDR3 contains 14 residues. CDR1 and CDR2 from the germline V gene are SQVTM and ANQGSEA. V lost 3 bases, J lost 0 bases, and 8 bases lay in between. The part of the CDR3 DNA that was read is TGCAGCGTTGACAAGGCAGCGAACACCGGGGAG. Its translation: CSVDKAANTGE. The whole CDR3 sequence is CSVDKAANTGELFF.

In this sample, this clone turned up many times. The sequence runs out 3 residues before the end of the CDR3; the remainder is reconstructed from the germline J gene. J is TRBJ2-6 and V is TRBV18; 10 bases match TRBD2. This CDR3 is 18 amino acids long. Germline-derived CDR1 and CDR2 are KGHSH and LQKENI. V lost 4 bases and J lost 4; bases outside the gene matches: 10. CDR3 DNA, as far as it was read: TGTGCCAGCTCACTTTCGGGAGCGGGAGGGCCCGGGGCCAACGTC. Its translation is CASSLSGAGGPGANV. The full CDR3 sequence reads CASSLSGAGGPGANVLTF.

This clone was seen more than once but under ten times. CDR3 in amino acids: CASSLSPGGNEQFF. Incomplete CDR3 DNA: TGTGCCAGCAGCTTAAGTCCCGGCGGCAATGAG. The chain joins TRBV7-3 to TRBJ2-1; D ambiguous. The CDR3 extends 3 residues past the end of the read, so its final part is completed from the germline J gene. The germline gives CDR1 SGHTA, CDR2 FQGTGA. V was clipped by 1 base and J by 6 bases, with 10 bases between them. The CDR3 extends over 14 amino acids.

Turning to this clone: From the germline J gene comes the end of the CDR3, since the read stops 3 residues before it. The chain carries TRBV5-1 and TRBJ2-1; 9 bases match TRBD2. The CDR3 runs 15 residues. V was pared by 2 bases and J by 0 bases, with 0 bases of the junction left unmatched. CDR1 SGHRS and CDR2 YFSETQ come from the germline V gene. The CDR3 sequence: CASSFSGSSYNEQFF. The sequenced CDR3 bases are TGCGCCAGCAGCTTTAGCGGGAGCTCCTACAATGAG.

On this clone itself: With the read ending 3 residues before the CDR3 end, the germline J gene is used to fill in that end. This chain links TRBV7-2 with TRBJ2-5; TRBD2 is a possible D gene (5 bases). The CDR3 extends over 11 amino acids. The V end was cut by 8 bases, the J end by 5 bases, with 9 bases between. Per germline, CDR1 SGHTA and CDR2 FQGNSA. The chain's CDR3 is CASESGETQYF. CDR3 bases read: TGTGCCAGCGAATCGGGGGAGACC.

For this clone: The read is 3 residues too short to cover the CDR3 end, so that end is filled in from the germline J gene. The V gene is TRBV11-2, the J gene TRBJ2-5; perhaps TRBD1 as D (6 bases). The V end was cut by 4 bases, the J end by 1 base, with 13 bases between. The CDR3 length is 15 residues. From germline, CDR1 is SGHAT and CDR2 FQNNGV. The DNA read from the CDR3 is TGTGCCAGCAGCTCACCGGGACAACCCCAAGAGACC. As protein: CASSSPGQPQET. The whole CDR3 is CASSSPGQPQETQYF.

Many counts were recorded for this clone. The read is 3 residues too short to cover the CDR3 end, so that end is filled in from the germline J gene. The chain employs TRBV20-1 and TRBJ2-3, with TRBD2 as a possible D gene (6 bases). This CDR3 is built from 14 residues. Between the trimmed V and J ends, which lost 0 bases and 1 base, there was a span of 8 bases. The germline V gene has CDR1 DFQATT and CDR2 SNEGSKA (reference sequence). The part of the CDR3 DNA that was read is TGCAGTGCTAGAGAAGGCGGGGGCACAGATACG. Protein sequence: CSAREGGGTDT. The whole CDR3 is CSAREGGGTDTQYF.

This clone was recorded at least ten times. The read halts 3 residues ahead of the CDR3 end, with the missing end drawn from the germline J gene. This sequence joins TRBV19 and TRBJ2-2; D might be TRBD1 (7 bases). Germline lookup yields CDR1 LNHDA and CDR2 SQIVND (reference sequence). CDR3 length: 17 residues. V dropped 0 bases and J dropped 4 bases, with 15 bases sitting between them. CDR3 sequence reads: CASSIDHGGGRTGELFF. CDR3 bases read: TGTGCCAGTAGTATAGATCATGGAGGGGGCCGCACCGGGGAG. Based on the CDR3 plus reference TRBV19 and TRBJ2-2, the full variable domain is DGGITQSPKYLFRKEGQNVTLSCEQNLNHDAMYWYRQDPGQGLRLIYYSQIVNDFQKGDIAEGYSVSREKKESFPLTVTSAQKNPTAFYLCASSIDHGGGRTGELFFGEGSRLTVL.

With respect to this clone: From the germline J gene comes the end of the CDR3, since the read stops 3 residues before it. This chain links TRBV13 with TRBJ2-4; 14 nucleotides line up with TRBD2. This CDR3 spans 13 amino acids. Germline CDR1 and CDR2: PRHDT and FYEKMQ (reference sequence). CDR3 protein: CASSLGTSGSQYF. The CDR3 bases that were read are TGTGCCAGCAGCCTGGGGACTAGCGGGAGT. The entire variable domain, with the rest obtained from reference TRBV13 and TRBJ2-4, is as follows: AAGVIQSPRHLIKEKRETATLKCYPIPRHDTVYWYQQGPGQDPQFLISFYEKMQSDKGSIPDRFSAQQFSDYHSELNMSSLELGDSALYFCASSLGTSGSQYFGAGTRLSVL.

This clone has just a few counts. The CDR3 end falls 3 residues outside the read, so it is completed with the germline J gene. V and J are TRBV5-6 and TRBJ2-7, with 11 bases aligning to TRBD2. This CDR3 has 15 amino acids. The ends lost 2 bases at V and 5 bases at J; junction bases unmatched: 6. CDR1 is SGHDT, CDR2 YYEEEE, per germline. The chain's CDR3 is CASSLLTSGSDEQYF. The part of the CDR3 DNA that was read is TGTGCCAGCAGCTTACTTACTAGCGGGAGCGACGAG.

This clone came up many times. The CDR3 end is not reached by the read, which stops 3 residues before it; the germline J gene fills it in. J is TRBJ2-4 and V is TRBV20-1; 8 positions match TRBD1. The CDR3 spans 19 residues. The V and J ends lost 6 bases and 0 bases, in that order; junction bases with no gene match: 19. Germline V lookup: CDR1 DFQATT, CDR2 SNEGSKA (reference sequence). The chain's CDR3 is CSATTTGAAAEIAKNIQYF. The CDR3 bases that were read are TGCAGTGCAACGACGACAGGGGCCGCGGCTGAGATAGCCAAAAACATT.

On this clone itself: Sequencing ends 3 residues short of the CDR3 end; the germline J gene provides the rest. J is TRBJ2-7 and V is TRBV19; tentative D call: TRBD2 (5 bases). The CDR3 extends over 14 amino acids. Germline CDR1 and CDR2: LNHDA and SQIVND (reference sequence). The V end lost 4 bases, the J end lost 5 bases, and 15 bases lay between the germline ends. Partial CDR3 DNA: TGTGCCAGTAGTAGGGCTAGCAGGTCCCACGAG. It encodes CASSRASRSHE. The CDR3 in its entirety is CASSRASRSHEQYF. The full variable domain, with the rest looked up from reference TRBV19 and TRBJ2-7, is DGGITQSPKYLFRKEGQNVTLSCEQNLNHDAMYWYRQDPGQGLRLIYYSQIVNDFQKGDIAEGYSVSREKKESFPLTVTSAQKNPTAFYLCASSRASRSHEQYFGPGTRLTVT.

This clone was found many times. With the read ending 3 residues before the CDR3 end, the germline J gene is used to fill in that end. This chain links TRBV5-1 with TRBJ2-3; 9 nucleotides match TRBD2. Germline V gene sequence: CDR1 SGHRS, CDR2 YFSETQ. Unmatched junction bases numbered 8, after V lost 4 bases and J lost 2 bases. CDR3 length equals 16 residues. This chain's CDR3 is CASSPPTSGYTDTQYF. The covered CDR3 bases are TGCGCCAGCAGCCCTCCGACTAGCGGTTACACAGATACG.